These 2 T cell receptor beta chains came from one sample sequenced in a study of cytomegalovirus exposure and HLA in healthy donors. With 60 Vbeta and 13 Jbeta primers, the PCR was carried out. The table came from immunoSEQ multiplex PCR; TCRdb's copy has only in-frame clones and leaves some out. The sample comprises approximately 120,000 clones, under 85% of which are singletons, and roughly 8% rests with the top ten. Sequencing was done on a sample of PBMCs. These receptors were obtained from a woman aged 45 to 65 in good health and CMV-seropositive.

V and J are TRBV4-1 and TRBJ2-2; 14 bases agree with TRBD2. This CDR3 contains 19 residues. Losses at the gene ends were 2 bases for V and 5 bases for J; bases not matched to a gene: 10. Germline CDR1 MGHRA, CDR2 YSYEKL. This CDR3 reads CASSQSGLAGGGWTGELFF. CDR3 coding DNA: TGCGCCAGCAGCCAAAGCGGACTAGCGGGAGGAGGTTGGACCGGGGAGCTGTTTTTT.

Here the CDR3 reads CASSLAGGQANTEAFF. DNA of the CDR3: TGCGCCAGCAGCTTGGCAGGGGGGCAGGCGAACACTGAAGCTTTCTTT. The V call is TRBV5-1, the J call TRBJ1-1; TRBD1 matches at 7 bases. J was trimmed by 1 base and V by 0 bases; bases with no gene match: 6. The germline CDR1 and CDR2 sequences are SGHRS and YFSETQ. The CDR3 length is 16 residues.